The rows below give T cell receptor beta chains drawn from one sample of a study of T-cell memory formation after mild COVID-19. TCRdb re-derived calls from the 5' RACE reads in MiXCR, one entry per CDR3 protein. The data hold approximately 500,000 distinct CDR3 sequences, with nearly 25% observed a single time. The source material was PBMCs or a T cell subset sorted from them (not recorded which). Source of these receptors: an adult woman who had mild COVID-19 (a few samples of this study predate the infection). Cell type and time point are not known. CDR3s leave out the opening cysteine and the closing phenylalanine or tryptophan. A D gene is named only where the DNA matches it firmly.

V gene,D gene,J gene,CDR3 protein
TRBV5-1,TRBD2,TRBJ2-1,ASSPKTSGVYNEQF
TRBV7-9,TRBD1,TRBJ2-7,ASSRGTGVGEQY
TRBV7-8,NA,TRBJ2-2,ASRIPGTGELF
TRBV7-7,TRBD1,TRBJ2-7,ASSFADRDEQY
TRBV6-6,NA,TRBJ2-7,ASSYEETDEQY
TRBV5-1,NA,TRBJ2-1,ASSLQGVNEQF
TRBV6-5,TRBD2,TRBJ2-1,ASSYLAGGSNEQF
TRBV21-1,NA,TRBJ1-1,ASSKAGRGSLGTEAF
TRBV5-6,NA,TRBJ2-7,ASSWGLTDTYEQY
TRBV5-4,TRBD1,TRBJ2-1,ASSRPGTGNEQF
TRBV12-3/TRBV12-4,TRBD2,TRBJ2-3,ASSLYSGGASDTQY
TRBV5-6,NA,TRBJ2-1,ASSLVGQPYNEQF
TRBV5-6,NA,TRBJ2-2,ASSFGRANTGELF
TRBV10-3,TRBD1,TRBJ1-5,AIAGTGPNQPQH
TRBV4-1,TRBD2,TRBJ2-3,ASSQTSHGLAGANTQY
TRBV7-2,NA,TRBJ2-7,ASSLEFAREQY
TRBV12-3/TRBV12-4,NA,TRBJ1-2,ASSPTPWQGYGYT
TRBV24-1,NA,TRBJ2-1,ATSVPVGGGGLGSDEQF
TRBV5-1,TRBD2,TRBJ2-5,ASSRSSGGYQETQY
TRBV6-5,TRBD1,TRBJ1-2,ATSLLVRGMSPAWYGYT
TRBV5-1,NA,TRBJ2-7,ASSPTQENEQY
TRBV7-3,NA,TRBJ2-7,ASSLKGTTYEQY
TRBV25-1,NA,TRBJ1-2,ASSPETGGYT
TRBV7-3,TRBD2,TRBJ2-2,ASSWGGNTGELF
TRBV4-2,NA,TRBJ2-1,ASSQPLAYNEQF
TRBV11-2,NA,TRBJ2-5,ASSPIPRRAGVEGLRGTQY
TRBV14,NA,TRBJ1-1,ASSQQSLGNTEAF
TRBV5-1,NA,TRBJ2-2,ASSLEAETGELF
TRBV28,NA,TRBJ2-6,ASSLGVGSPGANVLT
TRBV30,NA,TRBJ1-2,AWSSGDYGYT
TRBV3-1,NA,TRBJ1-3,ASSQDGGSGFRNTIY
TRBV20-1,TRBD2,TRBJ2-3,SARPGLAGVPDTQY
TRBV12-3/TRBV12-4,TRBD2,TRBJ2-5,ASRALAEQETQY
TRBV11-1,NA,TRBJ2-1,ASSLRTDSYNEQF
TRBV9,NA,TRBJ2-3,ASSVEGWRPSTDTQY
TRBV7-9,NA,TRBJ1-2,ASSLSWVGYGYT
TRBV7-7,TRBD2,TRBJ2-5,ASSSNALADQETQY